The rows below give T cell receptor beta chains drawn from one sample of a study of PD-1 blockade in classical Hodgkin lymphoma. Assay used: immunoSEQ multiplex PCR; TCRdb lists only in-frame clones, some missing. This sample has tens of thousands of clones, with around 85% found just once. The source material was CD4+ T cells from blood, sampled before the fourth cycle of nivolumab. All receptors come from a human donor with classical Hodgkin lymphoma. Each CDR3 is given with its conserved first and last residue. The order of the fields is J gene, clone size, D gene, V gene, CDR3 DNA, CDR3 protein. A D gene is named only where the DNA matches it firmly. Some rows have no size entry. The others give once, few or many, or a class for an expanded clone.

TRBJ2-2 once . TRBV5-1 TGCGCCAGCAGCTTGGTGCCAGGGTACACCGGGGAGCTGTTTTTT CASSLVPGYTGELFF
TRBJ2-7 . . TRBV28 TGTGCCAGCAGTTTCTCAGACAGGTGGGAGCGGTACTTC CASSFSDRWERYF
TRBJ2-2 . . TRBV12-5 TGTGCTAGGGGAGCCATGAACACCGGGGAGCTGTTTTTT CARGAMNTGELFF
TRBJ2-7 . TRBD2 TRBV11-2 TGTGCCAGCAGCCTGATAGCGGGAGGGCCTGGTCGGAACGAGCAGTACTTC CASSLIAGGPGRNEQYF
TRBJ2-2 . . TRBV19 TGTGCCAGTAGGGACTCCGGGACAACGAACACCGGGGAGCTGTTTTTT CASRDSGTTNTGELFF
TRBJ1-3 once . TRBV25-1 TGTGCCAGCAGCGGTCGACAGTCAATCTCTGGAAACACCATATATTTT CASSGRQSISGNTIYF
TRBJ1-1 . . TRBV4-2 TGTGCCAGCAGCCAAGTGGAGGTTGGGGACACTGAAGCTTTCTTT CASSQVEVGDTEAFF
TRBJ1-5 . TRBD1 TRBV18 TGTGCCAGCTCACCAGATAAGTTATTGGGGACAGGGGTTGAGGCCCCCTATCAGCCCCAGCATTTT CASSPDKLLGTGVEAPYQPQHF
TRBJ2-1 . . TRBV27 TGTGCCAGCAGTGAGGACTACCTACGGTACAATGAGCAGTTCTTC CASSEDYLRYNEQFF
TRBJ2-1 . . TRBV7-2 TGTGCCAGCAGCCCCCAAGAGAGTCGAACCTACAATGAGCAGTTCTTC CASSPQESRTYNEQFF
TRBJ1-2 . . TRBV27 TGTGCCAGCAGTTTTACCGGGACCTCTCCCTGGACCTTC CASSFTGTSPWTF
TRBJ2-6 . . TRBV28 TGTGCCAGCAGTTTAGCCGGGGCCAACGTCCTGACTTTC CASSLAGANVLTF
TRBJ1-5 few TRBD1 TRBV4-2 TGTGCCAGCAGCCAAGGGGACAGAGATCAGCCCCAGCATTTT CASSQGDRDQPQHF
TRBJ1-4 . TRBD1 TRBV4-1 TGCGCCAGCAGCCAGGGCAGGACAGGGCATAATGAAAAACTGTTTTTT CASSQGRTGHNEKLFF
TRBJ1-1 . TRBD1 TRBV19 TGTGCCAGTAGCCGAAAAGACAGGGGCCTTATGAACACTGAAGCTTTCTTT CASSRKDRGLMNTEAFF
TRBJ2-1 . TRBD1 TRBV28 TGTGCCAGCAGTTTAGGGACAGGGGGCGTGGATGAGCAGTTCTTC CASSLGTGGVDEQFF
TRBJ2-7 . TRBD2 TRBV2 TGTGCCAGCAGCCCCGGGGCGGGAGGGACCTACGAGCAGTACTTC CASSPGAGGTYEQYF
TRBJ2-7 few . TRBV7-2 TGTGCCAGCAGCTTAGGCGTCAGGGGTAACGAGCAGTACTTC CASSLGVRGNEQYF
TRBJ2-7 . TRBD2 TRBV7-2 TGTGCCAGCAGCCCGGTTCGAGCGGGATCCTACGAGCAGTACTTC CASSPVRAGSYEQYF
TRBJ2-4 . TRBD2 TRBV6-1 TGTGCCAGCAGTGAAGATTGGGCGGGAGTAGCCAAAAACATTCAGTACTTC CASSEDWAGVAKNIQYF
TRBJ2-1 . TRBD1 TRBV6-1 TGTGCCAGCAGTGAGCCAGGGGGCAAGAATGAGCAGTTCTTC CASSEPGGKNEQFF
TRBJ1-1 . . TRBV7-2 TGTGCCAGCAGCTTGGGGCGGATGGAGGCTTTCTTT CASSLGRMEAFF
TRBJ2-2 . TRBD1 TRBV5-1 TGCGCCAGCAGCTTATTAGACAGGGGGCTCGCCGGGGAGCTGTTTTTT CASSLLDRGLAGELFF
TRBJ1-2 . TRBD1 TRBV2 TGTGCCAACGGGACAGGGGGCTTCTATGGCTACACCTTC CANGTGGFYGYTF
TRBJ1-5 . . TRBV2 TGTGCCAGCAGTGATAGAGCCGCTAGCAATCAGCCCCAGCATTTT CASSDRAASNQPQHF
TRBJ2-4 once . TRBV5-1 TGCGCCAGCCGCGCCAGCGGGTCCGGGGAGAGCAAAAACATTCAGTACTTC CASRASGSGESKNIQYF